This TCR beta chain was recorded in a study of T cells in tuberculosis. Study in general: In South Africa, adults with active tuberculosis were compared with IGRA-negative and latently infected IGRA-positive adolescents.

CDR1 SGHAT and CDR2 FQNNGV come from the germline V gene. The CDR3 runs 14 residues. After removal of 8 bases from V and 8 bases from J, the junction contained 8 bases not matched to a gene. Measured with immunoSEQ multiplex PCR; TCRdb has only the in-frame clones, and not every one. The data contain 26,000 or so clones, nearly 90% of them singletons. The source material was PBMCs. This TCR came from a donor aged 10-29 years with latent tuberculosis or without tuberculosis infection. The chain combines TRBV11-2 with TRBJ2-1, with 11 positions matching TRBD2. The CDR3 nucleotides are TGTGCCAGCGGGACTAGCGGTCGCTGGGATGAGCAGTTCTTC. Translated, it gives CASGTSGRWDEQFF.